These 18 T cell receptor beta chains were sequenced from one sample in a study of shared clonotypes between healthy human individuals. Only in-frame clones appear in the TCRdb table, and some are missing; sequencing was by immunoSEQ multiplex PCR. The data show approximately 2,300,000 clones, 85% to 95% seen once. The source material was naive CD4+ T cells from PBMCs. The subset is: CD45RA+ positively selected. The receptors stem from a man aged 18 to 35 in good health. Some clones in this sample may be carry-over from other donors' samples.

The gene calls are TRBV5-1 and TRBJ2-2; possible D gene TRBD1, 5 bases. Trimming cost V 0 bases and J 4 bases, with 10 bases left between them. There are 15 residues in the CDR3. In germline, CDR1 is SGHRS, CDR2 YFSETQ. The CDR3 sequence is CASSLGPTVTGELFF. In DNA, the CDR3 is TGCGCCAGCAGCTTGGGCCCGACAGTCACCGGGGAGCTGTTTTTT.

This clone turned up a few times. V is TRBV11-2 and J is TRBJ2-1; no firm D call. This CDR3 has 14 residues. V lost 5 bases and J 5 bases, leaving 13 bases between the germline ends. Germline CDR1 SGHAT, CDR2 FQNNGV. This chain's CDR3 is CASSLILADNEQFF. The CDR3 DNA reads TGTGCCAGCAGCCTCATCCTTGCGGACAATGAGCAGTTCTTC.

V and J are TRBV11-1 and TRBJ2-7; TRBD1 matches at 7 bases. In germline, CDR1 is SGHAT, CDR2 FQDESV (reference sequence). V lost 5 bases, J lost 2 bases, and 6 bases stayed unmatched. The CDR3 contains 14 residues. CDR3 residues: CASSAQGPPYEQYF. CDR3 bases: TGTGCCAGCAGCGCACAGGGGCCCCCCTACGAGCAGTACTTC.

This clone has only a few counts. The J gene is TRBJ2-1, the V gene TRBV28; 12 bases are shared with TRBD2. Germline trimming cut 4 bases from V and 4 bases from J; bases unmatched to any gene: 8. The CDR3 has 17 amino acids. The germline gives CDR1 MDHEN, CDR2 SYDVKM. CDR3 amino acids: CASSSPLLAGGYNEQFF. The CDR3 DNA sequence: TGTGCCAGCAGTTCCCCTTTACTAGCGGGAGGTTACAATGAGCAGTTCTTC.

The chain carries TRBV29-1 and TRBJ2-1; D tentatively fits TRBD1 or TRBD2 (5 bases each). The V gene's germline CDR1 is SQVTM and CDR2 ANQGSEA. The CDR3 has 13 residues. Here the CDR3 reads CSSTRERYNEQFF. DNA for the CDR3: TGCAGTTCGACCAGGGAGCGATACAATGAGCAGTTCTTC.

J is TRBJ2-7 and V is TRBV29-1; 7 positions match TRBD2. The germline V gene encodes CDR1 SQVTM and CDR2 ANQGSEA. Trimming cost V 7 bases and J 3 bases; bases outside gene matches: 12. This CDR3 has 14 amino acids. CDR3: CSAGGLAEHYEQYF. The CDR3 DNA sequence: TGCAGCGCGGGCGGGCTAGCGGAACACTACGAGCAGTACTTC.

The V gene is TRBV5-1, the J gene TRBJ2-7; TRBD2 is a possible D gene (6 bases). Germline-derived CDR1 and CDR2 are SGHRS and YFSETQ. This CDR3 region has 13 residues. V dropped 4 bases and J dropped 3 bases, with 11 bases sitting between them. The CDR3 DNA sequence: TGCGCCAGCAGCATGGACTATCGCTACGAGCAGTACTTC. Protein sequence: CASSMDYRYEQYF.

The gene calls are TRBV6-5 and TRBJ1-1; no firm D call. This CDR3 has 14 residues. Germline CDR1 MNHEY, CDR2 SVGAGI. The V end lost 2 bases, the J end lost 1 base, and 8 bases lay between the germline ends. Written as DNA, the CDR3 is TGTGCCAGCAGTTACGTTGCCAAGAACACTGAAGCTTTCTTT. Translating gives CASSYVAKNTEAFF.

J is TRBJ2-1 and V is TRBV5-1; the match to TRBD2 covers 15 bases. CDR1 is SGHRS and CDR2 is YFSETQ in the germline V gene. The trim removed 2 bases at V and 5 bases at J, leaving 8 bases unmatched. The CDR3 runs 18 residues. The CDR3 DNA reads TGCGCCAGCAGCTTACCGGGACTAGCGGGAGGCCGGGACAATGAGCAGTTCTTC. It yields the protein CASSLPGLAGGRDNEQFF.

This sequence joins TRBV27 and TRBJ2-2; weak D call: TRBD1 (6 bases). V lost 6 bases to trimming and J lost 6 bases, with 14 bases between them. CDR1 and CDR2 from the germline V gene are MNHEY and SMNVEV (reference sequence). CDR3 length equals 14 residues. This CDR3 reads CASSKTGVPGELFF. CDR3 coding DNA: TGTGCCAGCAGCAAGACAGGAGTTCCCGGGGAGCTGTTTTTT.

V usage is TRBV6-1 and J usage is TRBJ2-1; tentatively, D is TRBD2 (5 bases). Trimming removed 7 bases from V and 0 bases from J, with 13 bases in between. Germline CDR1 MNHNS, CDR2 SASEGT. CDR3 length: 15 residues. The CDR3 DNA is TGTGCCAGCACGGGCGGGCCTAGCTCCTACAATGAGCAGTTCTTC. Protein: CASTGGPSSYNEQFF.

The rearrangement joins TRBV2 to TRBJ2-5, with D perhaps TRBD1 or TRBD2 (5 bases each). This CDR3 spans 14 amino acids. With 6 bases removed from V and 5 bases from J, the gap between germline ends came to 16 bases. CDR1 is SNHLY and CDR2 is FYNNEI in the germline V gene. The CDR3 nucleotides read TGTGCCAGCAGAGCCGGGACGCAGCGGGAGACCCAGTACTTC. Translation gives CASRAGTQRETQYF.

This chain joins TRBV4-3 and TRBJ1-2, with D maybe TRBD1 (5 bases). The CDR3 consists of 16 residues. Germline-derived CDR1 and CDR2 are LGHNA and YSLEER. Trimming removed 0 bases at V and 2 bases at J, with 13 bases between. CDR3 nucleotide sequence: TGCGCCAGCAGCCAAGACCGTGCGGAGGGGAACTATGGCTACACCTTC. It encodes CASSQDRAEGNYGYTF.

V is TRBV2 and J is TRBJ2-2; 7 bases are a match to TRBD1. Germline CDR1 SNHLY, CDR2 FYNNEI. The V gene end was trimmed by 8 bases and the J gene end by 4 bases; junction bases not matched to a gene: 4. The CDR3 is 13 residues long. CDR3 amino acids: CASDRESTGELFF. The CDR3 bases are TGTGCCAGCGACAGGGAAAGCACCGGGGAGCTGTTTTTT.

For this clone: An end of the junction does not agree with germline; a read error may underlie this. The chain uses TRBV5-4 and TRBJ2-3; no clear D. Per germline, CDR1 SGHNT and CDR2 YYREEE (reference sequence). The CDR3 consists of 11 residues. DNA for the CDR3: TGTGCCAGCAGCTTGGCGGCGGTTCGGAATTTT. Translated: CASSLAAVRNF.

CDR3 amino acids: CASSPPTRMETQYF. The DNA for the CDR3 is TGTGCCAGCAGCCCACCTACGAGGATGGAGACCCAGTACTTC. The V call is TRBV4-2, the J call TRBJ2-5, with D unresolved. The ends were cut back, 4 bases at V and 5 bases at J, with 14 bases in the middle. Per germline, CDR1 LGHNA and CDR2 YNFKEQ. The CDR3 extends over 14 amino acids.

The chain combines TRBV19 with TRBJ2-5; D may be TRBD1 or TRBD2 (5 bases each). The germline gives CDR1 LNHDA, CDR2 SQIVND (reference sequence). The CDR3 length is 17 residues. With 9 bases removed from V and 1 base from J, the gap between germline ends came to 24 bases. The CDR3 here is CASHRDSRGGPQETQYF. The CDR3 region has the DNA TGTGCCAGCCACCGGGATTCAAGGGGCGGACCCCAAGAGACCCAGTACTTC.

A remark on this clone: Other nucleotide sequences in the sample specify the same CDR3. The CDR3 reads CASSYGRRDTQYF. The CDR3 DNA is TGTGCCAGCAGTTACGGACGTCGTGATACGCAGTATTTT. This chain joins TRBV6-5 and TRBJ2-3; D is undetermined. V lost 2 bases to trimming and J lost 6 bases, with 9 bases between them. The CDR3 length is 13 residues. Germline loops: CDR1 MNHEY, CDR2 SVGAGI.